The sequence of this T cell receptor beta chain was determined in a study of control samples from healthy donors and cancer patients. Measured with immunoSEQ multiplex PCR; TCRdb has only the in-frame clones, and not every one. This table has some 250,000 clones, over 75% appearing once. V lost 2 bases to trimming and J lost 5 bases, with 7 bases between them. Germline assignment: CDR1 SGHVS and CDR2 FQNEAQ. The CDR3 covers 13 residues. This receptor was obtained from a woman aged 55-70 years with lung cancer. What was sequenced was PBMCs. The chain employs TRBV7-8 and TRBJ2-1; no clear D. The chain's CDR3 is CASSLTPNNEQFF. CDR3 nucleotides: TGTGCCAGCAGCTTAACGCCAAACAATGAGCAGTTCTTC.